The clone carrying this T cell receptor (beta chain) showed up just once. The data were taken from a study of blood T cells in healthy people across ages. The CDR3 is made up of 14 amino acids. Germline CDR1 reads ENHRY; CDR2 reads SYGVKD. Between the trimmed V and J ends, which lost 2 bases and 2 bases, there was a span of 9 bases. Next came a second PCR, run for about 6 to 12 cycles, which used a sample-barcoded 5' primer along with a J-beta primer mix. TCRdb called the 5' RACE reads again in MiXCR, with one record for every CDR3 protein. The table has over 1,200,000 distinct CDR3 sequences, 59% seen once.

This clonotype was obtained from a man aged 18 to 35 in good health. The chain carries TRBV10-3 and TRBJ2-5; no definite D call. Sequences were obtained from blood. The CDR3 nucleotides read TGTGCCATCAGTGAGGCTCCCGGGCAAGAGACCCAGTACTTC. As protein: CAISEAPGQETQYF.